A selection of T cell receptor beta chains follows, all from one sample in a study of blood T cells in healthy people across ages. TCRdb itself ran the 5' RACE reads through MiXCR, one entry per CDR3 protein. This sample has about 900,000 distinct CDR3 sequences, with 48% found just once. Specimen: blood. The source is a man aged 30-40 years in good health. CDR3s include the opening cysteine and the closing phenylalanine or tryptophan. D genes are given only for firm matches. Clone size appears in some rows only: once, few, many, or a class for an expanded clone.

J gene	D gene	V gene	clone size	CDR3 length	CDR3 DNA	CDR3 protein
TRBJ2-3	-	TRBV4-2	many	14	TGTGCCAGCTCGCTGACAACTAGCACAGATACGCAGTATTTT	CASSLTTSTDTQYF
TRBJ2-7	TRBD1	TRBV27	few	17	TGTGCCAGCAGTTCCACCGACAGGGAATATAGTTACTACGAGCAGTACTTC	CASSSTDREYSYYEQYF
TRBJ2-7	TRBD2	TRBV5-1	-	15	TGCGCCAGCAGGGGAGGGGAAAGCGATTCCTACGAGCAGTACTTC	CASRGGESDSYEQYF
TRBJ2-5	-	TRBV6-6	few	13	TGTGCCAGCAGTTACGCAACCTTGGGGGAGCAGTACTTC	CASSYATLGEQYF
TRBJ2-3	-	TRBV2	-	14	TGTGCCAGCGGCCGGGGTGCTAGCACAGATACGCAGTATTTT	CASGRGASTDTQYF
TRBJ1-2	TRBD1	TRBV20-1	-	14	TGCAGTGCTTGGGGGACAGGGACAGTCTATGGCTACACCTTC	CSAWGTGTVYGYTF
TRBJ1-6	-	TRBV12-3/TRBV12-4	-	14	TGTGCCAGCAGTTTCGGGACATGGATCTCACCCCTCCACTTT	CASSFGTWISPLHF
TRBJ1-1	TRBD1	TRBV7-9	few	14	TGTGCCAGCAGCTTAGAACAGGGGGCCACTGAAGCTTTCTTT	CASSLEQGATEAFF
TRBJ2-3	-	TRBV6-5	-	13	TGTGCCAGCAGGAATACTAGTTTTGATACGCAGTATTTT	CASRNTSFDTQYF
TRBJ2-5	TRBD1	TRBV27	few	14	TGTGCCAGCAGACGGACAGGGGGTAAGGAGACCCAGTACTTC	CASRRTGGKETQYF
TRBJ2-3	-	TRBV10-3	-	17	TGTGCCATCAGCACCCCTTTGGCGGGGCCTGGTACAGATACGCAGTATTTT	CAISTPLAGPGTDTQYF
TRBJ2-3	TRBD2	TRBV5-1	many	14	TGCGCCAGCAGCGGCGGGGGAAGCACAGATACGCAGTATTTT	CASSGGGSTDTQYF
TRBJ1-2	-	TRBV14	-	15	TGTGCCAGCAGTCTGGGACGGCGGGCTAACTATGGCTACACCTTC	CASSLGRRANYGYTF
TRBJ2-1	TRBD1	TRBV5-4	-	15	TGTGCCAGCCGGGACAGGGCGGACTTTATGGATGAGCAGTTCTTC	CASRDRADFMDEQFF
TRBJ2-5	TRBD2	TRBV5-1	few	20	TGCGCCAGCAGCTCTCAAGGCGTGACTAGCGGATTTCCCACGCAAGAGACCCAGTACTTC	CASSSQGVTSGFPTQETQYF
TRBJ2-1	-	TRBV27	-	13	TGTGCCAGCAGTTTTACCCCCTACAATGAGCAGTTCTTC	CASSFTPYNEQFF
TRBJ2-4	-	TRBV11-2	-	15	TGTGCCAGCAGCTCCCCCGCGGACAGCCGTGACATTCAGTACTTC	CASSSPADSRDIQYF
TRBJ2-4	-	TRBV7-9	-	15	TGTGCCAGCAGCTTCACACCACGGGGTGAAAACATTCAGTACTTC	CASSFTPRGENIQYF
TRBJ2-7	TRBD2	TRBV7-9	-	14	TGTGCCAGCAGCTCTGGGACTAGCGGGGACGAGCAGTACTTC	CASSSGTSGDEQYF
TRBJ2-5	-	TRBV12-3/TRBV12-4	many	13	TGTGCCAGCAGTGGGGGGGGCTGGGAGACCCAGTACTTC	CASSGGGWETQYF
TRBJ2-5	-	TRBV20-1	-	16	TGCAGTGCTAGAGACCCCCAGTTGTCAGGGTTGGAGACCCAGTACTTC	CSARDPQLSGLETQYF
TRBJ1-2	-	TRBV20-1	-	12	TGCAGTGCTGGGGACCCCCTTGGTGGCTACACCTTC	CSAGDPLGGYTF
TRBJ2-5	-	TRBV24-1	many	14	TGTGCCACCAGTGATCCCGGGACACAAGAGACCCAGTACTTC	CATSDPGTQETQYF
TRBJ1-5	-	TRBV4-1	few	15	TGCGCCAGCAGCCAAGAATCCTCGGTCGGACAGCCCCAGCATTTT	CASSQESSVGQPQHF
TRBJ2-3	-	TRBV20-1	-	13	TGCAGTGCTAGAGTCCCTAGCACAGATACGCAGTATTTT	CSARVPSTDTQYF
TRBJ2-7	TRBD1	TRBV20-1	-	14	TGCAGTGCCCTTGGACAGGCTATATCGGGCGAGCAGTACTTC	CSALGQAISGEQYF
TRBJ2-1	-	TRBV12-5	few	12	TGTGCTAGTGGTTTCCCAGGCGATGAGCAGTTCTTC	CASGFPGDEQFF
TRBJ2-5	-	TRBV11-2	few	14	TGTGCCAGCAGCTTAGACACTGCAAGAGAGACCCAGTACTTC	CASSLDTARETQYF
TRBJ1-1	-	TRBV7-9	-	15	TGTGCCAGCAGCTCGACTCGGGTCCCGAACACTGAAGCTTTCTTT	CASSSTRVPNTEAFF
TRBJ1-6	TRBD1	TRBV20-1	-	16	TGCAGTGCTACTCCTGACAGGGTGGCCAATAATTCACCCCTCCACTTT	CSATPDRVANNSPLHF
TRBJ2-5	TRBD2	TRBV6-1	-	14	TGTGCCAGCAAGCGGGGGACCGCTCAAGAGACCCAGTACTTC	CASKRGTAQETQYF
TRBJ2-5	-	TRBV30	-	13	TGTGCCTGGGACTGGACCACCCGAGAGACCCAGTACTTC	CAWDWTTRETQYF
TRBJ2-3	TRBD2	TRBV20-1	many	15	TGCAGTGCCACGTCCATTGGGGGGGGCACAGATACGCAGTATTTT	CSATSIGGGTDTQYF
TRBJ2-1	-	TRBV5-1	-	14	TGCGCCAGCAGCCCCGGGACTCCTAACAATGAGCAGTTCTTC	CASSPGTPNNEQFF
TRBJ2-1	-	TRBV20-1	-	14	TGCAGTGCTAGGGTCCCAACAGGGTACAATGAGCAGTTCTTC	CSARVPTGYNEQFF
TRBJ2-4	-	TRBV7-2	-	14	TGTGCCAGCAGCTTAAATGCGGGGCTAAACATTCAGTACTTC	CASSLNAGLNIQYF
TRBJ2-7	-	TRBV29-1	few	13	TGCAGCGTGATGGCCTTTGGGAAATACGAGCAGTACTTC	CSVMAFGKYEQYF
TRBJ1-2	-	TRBV7-9	few	12	TGTGCCAGCAGCTTTGACCCTTCGGGCTACACCTTC	CASSFDPSGYTF
TRBJ2-3	-	TRBV7-2	many	15	TGTGCCAGCAGCTTAGGGGGGGCCGGCACAGATACGCAGTATTTT	CASSLGGAGTDTQYF
TRBJ2-3	-	TRBV12-3/TRBV12-4	few	18	TGTGCCAGCAGTCCTTCTGTGGGCCCGATGTCGTTCACAGATACGCAGTATTTT	CASSPSVGPMSFTDTQYF
TRBJ2-7	TRBD1	TRBV5-5	few	14	TGTGCCAGCAGTTGGGCACAGGGGTTCGACGAGCAGTACTTC	CASSWAQGFDEQYF
TRBJ2-5	-	TRBV29-1	-	12	TGCAGCCCCGCCATGGGGGCCAATGAGCAGTACTTC	CSPAMGANEQYF
TRBJ1-1	-	TRBV29-1	-	14	TGCAGCGTTGAATCACCGACCGAGGACACTGAAGCTTTCTTT	CSVESPTEDTEAFF
TRBJ2-7	TRBD1	TRBV10-3	-	14	TGTGCCATCAGAGTGGGACAGGGGGCCTACGAGCAGTACTTC	CAIRVGQGAYEQYF
TRBJ2-7	-	TRBV7-9	-	16	TGTGCCAGCAGCCGTGTAGCGGGACAGGGCTACTACGAGCAGTACTTC	CASSRVAGQGYYEQYF
TRBJ1-2	-	TRBV28	many	13	TGTGCCAGCGTTTTAGGGGGGGCGCAGACCTACACCTTC	CASVLGGAQTYTF
TRBJ2-3	TRBD2	TRBV6-1	-	16	TGTGCCAGCAGTCGTCTGGCGGGGGAAGGCACAGATACGCAGTATTTT	CASSRLAGEGTDTQYF
TRBJ2-7	-	TRBV10-3	-	15	TGTGCCATCAAAGAACCCAGCGAGAGCTCCTACGAGCAGTACTTC	CAIKEPSESSYEQYF
TRBJ2-4	-	TRBV28	many	13	TGTGCCAGCAGCCTGGTAGGGGGGGGCATTCAGTACTTC	CASSLVGGGIQYF
TRBJ2-1	TRBD2	TRBV27	few	15	TGTGCCAGCAGCTCTATAGCGGGGGACTACAATGAGCAGTTCTTC	CASSSIAGDYNEQFF
TRBJ2-5	-	TRBV5-1	few	13	TGCGCCAGCAGCTTGGAGGAAATGGAGACCCAGTACTTC	CASSLEEMETQYF
TRBJ2-3	TRBD2	TRBV24-1	few	16	TGTGCCACCAGTGATTGGACTAGCACTAGCACAGATACGCAGTATTTT	CATSDWTSTSTDTQYF
TRBJ1-1	TRBD1	TRBV29-1	few	14	TGCAGCGTTCTTAGGGTGACAGGGAGCACTGAAGCTTTCTTT	CSVLRVTGSTEAFF
TRBJ2-5	TRBD1	TRBV5-1	-	14	TGCGCCAGCAGCTCAACCGGGACAGAGATTGAGCAGTACTTC	CASSSTGTEIEQYF
TRBJ2-5	-	TRBV7-2	few	14	TGTGCCAGCAGCTTAGCCAGGGTCCCAGAGACCCAGTACTTC	CASSLARVPETQYF
TRBJ2-7	-	TRBV10-2	few	16	TGCGCCAGCAGGCCGCCGTCCAGCGGGTCCTCCTACGAGCAGTACTTC	CASRPPSSGSSYEQYF